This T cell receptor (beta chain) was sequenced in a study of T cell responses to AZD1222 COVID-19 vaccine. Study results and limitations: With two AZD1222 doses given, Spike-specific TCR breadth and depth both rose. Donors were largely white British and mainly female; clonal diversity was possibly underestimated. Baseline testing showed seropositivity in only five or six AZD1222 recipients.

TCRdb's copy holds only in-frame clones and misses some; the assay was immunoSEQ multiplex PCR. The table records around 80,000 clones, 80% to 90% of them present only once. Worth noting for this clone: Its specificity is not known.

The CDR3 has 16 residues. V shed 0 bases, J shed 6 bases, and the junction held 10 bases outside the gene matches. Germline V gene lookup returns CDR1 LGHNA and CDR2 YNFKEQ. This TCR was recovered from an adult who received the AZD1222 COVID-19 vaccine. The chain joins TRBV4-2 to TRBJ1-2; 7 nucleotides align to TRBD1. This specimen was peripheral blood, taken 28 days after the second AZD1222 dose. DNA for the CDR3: TGTGCCAGCAGCCAAGACCCCTCGGGACAGCTTAATGGCTACACCTTC. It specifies CASSQDPSGQLNGYTF.